This T cell receptor beta chain was observed in a study of blood T cell repertoires in COVID-19. Data came from immunoSEQ multiplex PCR; TCRdb stores just in-frame clones and leaves some out. The table has 230,000 or so clones, roughly nine tenths seen once. This CDR3 contains 14 residues. V lost 3 bases to trimming and J lost 3 bases, with 12 bases between them. Germline V CDR1 and CDR2: SGHRS, YFSETQ. The rearrangement joins TRBV5-1 to TRBJ1-2; weak D call: TRBD1 (6 bases). The sequencing input was peripheral blood. The sequence was collected from a man in his forties with active or convalescent COVID-19. The CDR3 spells CASSWGPGDYGYTF. The CDR3 bases are TGCGCCAGCAGCTGGGGGCCCGGGGACTATGGCTACACCTTC.